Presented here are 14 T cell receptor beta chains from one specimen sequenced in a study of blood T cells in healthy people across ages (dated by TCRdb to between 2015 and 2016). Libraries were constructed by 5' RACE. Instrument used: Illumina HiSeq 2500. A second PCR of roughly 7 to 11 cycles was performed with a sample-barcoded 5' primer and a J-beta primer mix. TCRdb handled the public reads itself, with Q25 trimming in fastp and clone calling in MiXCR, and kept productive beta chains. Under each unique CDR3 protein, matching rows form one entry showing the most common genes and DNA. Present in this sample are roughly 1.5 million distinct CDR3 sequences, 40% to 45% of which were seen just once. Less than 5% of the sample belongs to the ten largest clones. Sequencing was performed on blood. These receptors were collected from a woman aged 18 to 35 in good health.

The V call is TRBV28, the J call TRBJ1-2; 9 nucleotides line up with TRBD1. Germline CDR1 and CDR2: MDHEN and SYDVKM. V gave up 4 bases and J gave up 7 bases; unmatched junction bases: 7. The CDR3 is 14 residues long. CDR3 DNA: TGTGCCAGCAGTTCCTCCGGGACAGGGTTTGGCTACACCTTC. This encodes CASSSSGTGFGYTF.

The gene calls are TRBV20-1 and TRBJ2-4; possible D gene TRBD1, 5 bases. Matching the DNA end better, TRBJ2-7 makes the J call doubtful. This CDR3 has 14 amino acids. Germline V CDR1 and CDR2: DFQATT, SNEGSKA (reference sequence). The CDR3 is CSARWAGKNYEQYF. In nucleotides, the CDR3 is TGCAGTGCTAGATGGGCAGGGAAGAACTACGAGCAGTACTTC.

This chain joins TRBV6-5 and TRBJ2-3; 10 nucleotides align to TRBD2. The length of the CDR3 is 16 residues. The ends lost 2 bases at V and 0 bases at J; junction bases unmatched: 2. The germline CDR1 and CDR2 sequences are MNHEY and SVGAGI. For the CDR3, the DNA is TGTGCCAGCAGTTACACTAGCGGGGCGAGCACAGATACGCAGTATTTT. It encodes CASSYTSGASTDTQYF.

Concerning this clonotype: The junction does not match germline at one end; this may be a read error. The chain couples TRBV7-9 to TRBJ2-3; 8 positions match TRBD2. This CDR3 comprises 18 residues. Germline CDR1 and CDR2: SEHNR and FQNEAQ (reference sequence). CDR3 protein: CANSAQLMRGAPTDTQYF. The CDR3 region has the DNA TGTGCCAACAGCGCCCAACTGATGCGGGGGGCCCCCACAGATACGCAGTATTTT.

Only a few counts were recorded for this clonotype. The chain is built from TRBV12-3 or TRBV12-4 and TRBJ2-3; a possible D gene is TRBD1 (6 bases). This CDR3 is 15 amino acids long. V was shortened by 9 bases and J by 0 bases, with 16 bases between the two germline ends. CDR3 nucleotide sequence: TGTGCCAGTGGGGGCAGTGGGGCGAGCACAGATACGCAGTATTTT. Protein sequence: CASGGSGASTDTQYF.

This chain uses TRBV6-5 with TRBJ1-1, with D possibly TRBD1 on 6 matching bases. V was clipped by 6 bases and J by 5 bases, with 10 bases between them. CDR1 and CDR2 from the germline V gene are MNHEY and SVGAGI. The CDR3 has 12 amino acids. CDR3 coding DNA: TGTGCCAGCAGACAGGGAGGTACTGAAGCTTTCTTT. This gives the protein CASRQGGTEAFF.

This CDR3 reads CASSQTITHGGQPQHF. CDR3 nucleotide sequence: TGCGCCAGCAGCCAAACAATAACCCACGGTGGTCAGCCCCAGCATTTT. The chain is built from TRBV4-1 and TRBJ1-5, with D unresolved. Germline CDR1 and CDR2: MGHRA and YSYEKL. The CDR3 loop spans 16 amino acids. V was pared by 2 bases and J by 6 bases, with 17 bases between.

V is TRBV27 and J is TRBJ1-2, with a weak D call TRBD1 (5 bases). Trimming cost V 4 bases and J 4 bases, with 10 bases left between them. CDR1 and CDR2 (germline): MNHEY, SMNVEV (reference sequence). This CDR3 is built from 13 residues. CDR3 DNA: TGTGCCAGCAGTTCTATGACAGCCTATGGCTACACCTTC. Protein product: CASSSMTAYGYTF.

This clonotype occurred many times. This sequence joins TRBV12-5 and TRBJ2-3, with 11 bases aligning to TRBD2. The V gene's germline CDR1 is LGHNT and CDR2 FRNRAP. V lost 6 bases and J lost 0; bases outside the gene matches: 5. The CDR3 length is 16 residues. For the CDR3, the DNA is TGTGCTAGTGGCCCCGGGACTAGCGGAAGCACAGATACGCAGTATTTT. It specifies CASGPGTSGSTDTQYF.

In nucleotides, the CDR3 is TGTGCCAGTAGTCCCCGTCCAGCGGGAGTTACCTACAATGAGCAGTACTTC. As protein: CASSPRPAGVTYNEQYF. This rearrangement joins TRBV19 to TRBJ2-7, with TRBD2 matching 8 bases. There are 17 residues in the CDR3. The V gene end was trimmed by 5 bases and the J gene end by 7 bases; junction bases not matched to a gene: 19. Germline-derived CDR1 and CDR2 are LNHDA and SQIVND (reference sequence).

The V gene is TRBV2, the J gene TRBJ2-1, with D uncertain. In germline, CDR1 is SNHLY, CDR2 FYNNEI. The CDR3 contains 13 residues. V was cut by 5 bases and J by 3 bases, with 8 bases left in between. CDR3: CASSRVGYNEQFF. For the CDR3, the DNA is TGTGCCAGCAGTCGTGTAGGCTACAATGAGCAGTTCTTC.

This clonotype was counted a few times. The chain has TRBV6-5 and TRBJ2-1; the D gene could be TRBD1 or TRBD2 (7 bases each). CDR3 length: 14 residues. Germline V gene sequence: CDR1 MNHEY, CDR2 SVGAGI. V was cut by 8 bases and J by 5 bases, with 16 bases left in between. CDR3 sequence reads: CASSGGGLDNEQFF. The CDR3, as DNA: TGTGCCAGCTCAGGGGGGGGGCTCGACAATGAGCAGTTCTTC.

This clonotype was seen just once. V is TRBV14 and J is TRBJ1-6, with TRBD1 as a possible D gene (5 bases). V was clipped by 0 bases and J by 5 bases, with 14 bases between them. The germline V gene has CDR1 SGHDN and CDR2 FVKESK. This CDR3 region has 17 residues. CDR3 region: CASSQDVAGRNNSPLHF. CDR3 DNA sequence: TGTGCCAGCAGCCAAGATGTAGCGGGACGTAATAATTCACCCCTCCACTTT.

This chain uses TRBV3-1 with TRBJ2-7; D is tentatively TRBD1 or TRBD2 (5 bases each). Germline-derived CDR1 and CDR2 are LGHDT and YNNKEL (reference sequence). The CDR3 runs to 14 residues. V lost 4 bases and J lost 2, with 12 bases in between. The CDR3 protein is CASSRAWDAYEQYF. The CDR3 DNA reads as TGTGCCAGCAGCCGAGCCTGGGACGCCTACGAGCAGTACTTC.